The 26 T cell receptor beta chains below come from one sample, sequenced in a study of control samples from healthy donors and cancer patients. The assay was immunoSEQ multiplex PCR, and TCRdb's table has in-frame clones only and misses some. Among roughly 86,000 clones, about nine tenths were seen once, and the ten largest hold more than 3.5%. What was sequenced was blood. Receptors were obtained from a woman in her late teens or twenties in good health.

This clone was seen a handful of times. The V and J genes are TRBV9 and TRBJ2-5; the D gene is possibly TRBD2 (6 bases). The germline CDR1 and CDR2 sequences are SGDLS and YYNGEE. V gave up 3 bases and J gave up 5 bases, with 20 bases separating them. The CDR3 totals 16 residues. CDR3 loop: CASSAPRGTASETQYF. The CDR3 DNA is TGTGCCAGCAGCGCCCCTCGGGGGACTGCGTCGGAGACCCAGTACTTC.

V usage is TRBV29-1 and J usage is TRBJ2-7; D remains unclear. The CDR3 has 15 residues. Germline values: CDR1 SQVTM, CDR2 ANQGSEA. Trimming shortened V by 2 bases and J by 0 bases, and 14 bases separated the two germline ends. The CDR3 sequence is CSVETESEFSYEQYF. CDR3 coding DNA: TGCAGCGTTGAAACCGAATCGGAGTTCTCCTACGAGCAGTACTTC.

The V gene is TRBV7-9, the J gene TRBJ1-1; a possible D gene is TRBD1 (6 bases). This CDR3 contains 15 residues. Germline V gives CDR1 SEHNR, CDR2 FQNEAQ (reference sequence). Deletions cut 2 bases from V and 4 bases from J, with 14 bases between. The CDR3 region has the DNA TGTGCCAGCAGCTTATTAGGACAGTTCGGCACTGAAGCTTTCTTT. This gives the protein CASSLLGQFGTEAFF.

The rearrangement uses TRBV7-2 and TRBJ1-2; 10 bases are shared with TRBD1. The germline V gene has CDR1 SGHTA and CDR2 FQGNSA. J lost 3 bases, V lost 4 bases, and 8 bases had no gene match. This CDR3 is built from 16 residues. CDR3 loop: CASSWRGQGNHYGYTF. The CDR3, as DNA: TGTGCCAGCAGCTGGCGGGGACAGGGGAATCACTATGGCTACACCTTC.

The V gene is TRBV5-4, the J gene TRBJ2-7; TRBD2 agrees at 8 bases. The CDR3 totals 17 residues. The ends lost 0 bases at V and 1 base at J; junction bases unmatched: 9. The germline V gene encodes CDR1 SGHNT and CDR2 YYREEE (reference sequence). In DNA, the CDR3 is TGTGCCAGCAGCTTGGGAGGTCGACGGGGGGGTTCCTACGAGCAGTACTTC. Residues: CASSLGGRRGGSYEQYF. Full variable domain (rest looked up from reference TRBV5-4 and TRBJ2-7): ETGVTQSPTHLIKTRGQQVTLRCSSQSGHNTVSWYQQALGQGPQFIFQYYREEENGRGNFPPRFSGLQFPNYSSELNVNALELDDSALYLCASSLGGRRGGSYEQYFGPGTRLTVT.

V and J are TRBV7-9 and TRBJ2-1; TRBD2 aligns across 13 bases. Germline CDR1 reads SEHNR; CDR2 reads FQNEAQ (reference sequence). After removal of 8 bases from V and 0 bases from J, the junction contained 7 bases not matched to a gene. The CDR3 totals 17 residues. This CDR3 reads CASSGLAGTSSYNEQFF. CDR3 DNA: TGTGCCAGCTCGGGACTAGCGGGGACAAGCTCCTACAATGAGCAGTTCTTC.

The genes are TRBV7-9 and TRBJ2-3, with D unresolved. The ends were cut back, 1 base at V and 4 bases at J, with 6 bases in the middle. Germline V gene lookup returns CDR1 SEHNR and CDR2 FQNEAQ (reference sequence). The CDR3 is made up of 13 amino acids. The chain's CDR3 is CASSLGNPDTQYF. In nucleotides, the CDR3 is TGTGCCAGCAGCTTAGGGAACCCAGATACGCAGTATTTT.

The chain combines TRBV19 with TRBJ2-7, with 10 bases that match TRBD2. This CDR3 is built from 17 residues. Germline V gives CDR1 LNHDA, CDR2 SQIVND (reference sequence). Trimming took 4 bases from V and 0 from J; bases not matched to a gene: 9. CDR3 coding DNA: TGTGCCAGTAGTAGGCTAGCGGGGGCGCAAAACTCCTACGAGCAGTACTTC. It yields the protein CASSRLAGAQNSYEQYF.

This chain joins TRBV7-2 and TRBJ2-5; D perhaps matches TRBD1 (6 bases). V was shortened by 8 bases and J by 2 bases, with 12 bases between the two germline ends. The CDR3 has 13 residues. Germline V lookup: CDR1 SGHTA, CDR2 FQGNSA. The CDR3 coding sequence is TGTGCCAGCGGCACGAGGGGGCAAGAGACCCAGTACTTC. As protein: CASGTRGQETQYF.

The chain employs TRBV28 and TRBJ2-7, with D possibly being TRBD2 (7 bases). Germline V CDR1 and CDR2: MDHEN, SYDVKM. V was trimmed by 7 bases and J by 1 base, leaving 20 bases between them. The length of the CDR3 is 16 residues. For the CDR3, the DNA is TGTGCCAGCAACCCACCCGCGGGGGCAAGATCCTACGAGCAGTACTTC. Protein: CASNPPAGARSYEQYF.

The CDR3 DNA follows: TGTGCCAGCAGTGTCGGACACGACAGTGATACGCAGTATTTT. It encodes CASSVGHDSDTQYF. This rearrangement joins TRBV6-4 to TRBJ2-3, with D possibly being TRBD1 (5 bases). The CDR3 has 14 amino acids. V was trimmed by 4 bases and J by 6 bases, leaving 14 bases between them. Germline CDR1 reads MRHNA; CDR2 reads SNTAGT.

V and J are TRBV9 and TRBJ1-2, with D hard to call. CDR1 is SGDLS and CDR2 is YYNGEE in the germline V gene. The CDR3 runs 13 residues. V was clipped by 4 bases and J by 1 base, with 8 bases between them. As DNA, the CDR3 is TGTGCCAGCAGCCCAACGGGTAACTATGGCTACACCTTC. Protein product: CASSPTGNYGYTF.

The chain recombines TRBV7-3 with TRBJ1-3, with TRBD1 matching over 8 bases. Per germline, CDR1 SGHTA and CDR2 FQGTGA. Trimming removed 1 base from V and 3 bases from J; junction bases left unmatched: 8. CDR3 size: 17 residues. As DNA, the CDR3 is TGTGCCAGCAGCTTAAACCCGACAGGGGCCAGTGGAAACACCATATATTTT. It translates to CASSLNPTGASGNTIYF.

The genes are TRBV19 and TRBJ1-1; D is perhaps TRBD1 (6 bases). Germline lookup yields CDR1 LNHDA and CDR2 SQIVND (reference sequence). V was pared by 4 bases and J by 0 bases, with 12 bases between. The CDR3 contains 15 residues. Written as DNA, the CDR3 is TGTGCCAGTAGTAGCCCGACAGGAATGAACACTGAAGCTTTCTTT. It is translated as CASSSPTGMNTEAFF.

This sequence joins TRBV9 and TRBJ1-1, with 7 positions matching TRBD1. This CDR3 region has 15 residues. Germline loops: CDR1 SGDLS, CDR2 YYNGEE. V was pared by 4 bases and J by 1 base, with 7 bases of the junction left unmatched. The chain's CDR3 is CASSLRTGTNTEAFF. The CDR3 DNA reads TGTGCCAGCAGCTTAAGGACAGGAACGAACACTGAAGCTTTCTTT.

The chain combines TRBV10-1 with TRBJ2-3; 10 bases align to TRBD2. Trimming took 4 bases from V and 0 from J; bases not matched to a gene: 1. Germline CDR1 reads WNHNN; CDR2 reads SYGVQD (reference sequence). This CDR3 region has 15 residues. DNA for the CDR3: TGCGCCAGCAGTGGGACTAGCGGAAGCACAGATACGCAGTATTTT. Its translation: CASSGTSGSTDTQYF.

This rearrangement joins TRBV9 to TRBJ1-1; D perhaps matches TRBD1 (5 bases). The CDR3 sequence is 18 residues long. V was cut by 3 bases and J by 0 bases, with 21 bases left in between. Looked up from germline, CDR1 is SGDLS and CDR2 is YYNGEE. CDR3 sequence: CASSGGRVGNLLNTEAFF. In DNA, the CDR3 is TGTGCCAGCAGCGGTGGCAGGGTGGGAAACCTTCTGAACACTGAAGCTTTCTTT. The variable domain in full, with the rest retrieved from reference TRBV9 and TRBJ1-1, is DSGVTQTPKHLITATGQRVTLRCSPRSGDLSVYWYQQSLDQGLQFLIQYYNGEERAKGNILERFSAQQFPDLHSELNLSSLELGDSALYFCASSGGRVGNLLNTEAFFGQGTRLTVV.

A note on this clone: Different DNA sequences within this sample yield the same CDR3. In DNA form, the CDR3 reads TGTGCCAGCAGCCAGGGAGGCTACGAGCAGTACTTC. Its protein product is CASSQGGYEQYF. This chain links TRBV3-1 (or the pseudogene TRBV3-2) with TRBJ2-7, with D maybe TRBD2 (6 bases). Between the trimmed V and J ends, which lost 3 bases and 3 bases, there was a span of 6 bases. The CDR3 extends over 12 amino acids. The germline gives CDR1 LGHDT, CDR2 YNNKEL (reference sequence).

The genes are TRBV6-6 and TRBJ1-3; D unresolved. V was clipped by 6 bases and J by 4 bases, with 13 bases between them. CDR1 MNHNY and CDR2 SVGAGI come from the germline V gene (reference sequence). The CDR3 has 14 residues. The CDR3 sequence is CASRFDGEGNTIYF. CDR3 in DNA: TGTGCCAGCAGGTTCGACGGTGAAGGAAACACCATATATTTT.

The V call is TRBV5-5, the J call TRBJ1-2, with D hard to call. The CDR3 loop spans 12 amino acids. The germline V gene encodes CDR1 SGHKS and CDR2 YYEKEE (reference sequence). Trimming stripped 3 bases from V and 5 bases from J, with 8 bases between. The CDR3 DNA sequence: TGTGCCAGCAGCTCTTTCACGTATGGCTACACCTTC. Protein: CASSSFTYGYTF.

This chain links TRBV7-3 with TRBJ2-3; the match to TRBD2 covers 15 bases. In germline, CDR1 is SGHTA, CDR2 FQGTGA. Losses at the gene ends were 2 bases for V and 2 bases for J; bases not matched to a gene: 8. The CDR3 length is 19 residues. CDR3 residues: CASSLDPGLAGGPTDTQYF. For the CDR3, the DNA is TGTGCCAGCAGCTTAGATCCGGGACTAGCGGGGGGACCCACAGATACGCAGTATTTT.

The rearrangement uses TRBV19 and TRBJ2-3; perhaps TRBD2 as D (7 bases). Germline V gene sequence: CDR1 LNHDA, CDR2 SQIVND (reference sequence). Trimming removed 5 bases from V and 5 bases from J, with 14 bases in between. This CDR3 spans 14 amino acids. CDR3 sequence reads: CASSLGGAKDTQYF. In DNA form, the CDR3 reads TGTGCCAGTAGTCTAGGGGGGGCGAAAGATACGCAGTATTTT.

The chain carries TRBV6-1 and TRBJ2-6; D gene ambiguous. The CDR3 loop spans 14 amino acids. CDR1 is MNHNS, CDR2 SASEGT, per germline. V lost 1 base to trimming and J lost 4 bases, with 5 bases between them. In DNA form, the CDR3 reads TGTGCCAGCAGTGAAGTCCCCGGGGCCAACGTCCTGACTTTC. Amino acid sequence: CASSEVPGANVLTF.

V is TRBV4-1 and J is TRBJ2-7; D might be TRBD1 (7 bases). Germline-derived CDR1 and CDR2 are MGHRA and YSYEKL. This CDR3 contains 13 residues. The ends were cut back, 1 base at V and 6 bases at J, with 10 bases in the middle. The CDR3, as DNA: TGCGCCAGCAGCCAAGCCCAGGGGGGCGAGCAGTACTTC. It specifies CASSQAQGGEQYF.

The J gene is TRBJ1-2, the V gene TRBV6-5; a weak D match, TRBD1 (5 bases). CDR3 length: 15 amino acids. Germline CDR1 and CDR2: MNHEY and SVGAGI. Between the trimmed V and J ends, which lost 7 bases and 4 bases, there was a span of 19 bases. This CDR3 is CASNQAVGPIYGYTF. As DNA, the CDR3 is TGTGCCAGCAACCAAGCCGTGGGGCCAATCTATGGCTACACCTTC.

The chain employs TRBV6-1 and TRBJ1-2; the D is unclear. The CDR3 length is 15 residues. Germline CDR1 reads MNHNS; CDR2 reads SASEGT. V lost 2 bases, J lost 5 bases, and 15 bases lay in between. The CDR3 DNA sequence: TGTGCCAGCAGTGAACGAAATGTTGGGTTGTATGGCTACACCTTC. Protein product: CASSERNVGLYGYTF.